This passage covers 3 T cell receptor beta chains from one sample sequenced in a study of blood T cell repertoires in COVID-19. Assay: immunoSEQ multiplex PCR; the TCRdb copy retains only in-frame clones and omits some. The table records about 200,000 clones, about 86% of them present only once. The sequenced material came from PBMCs or T cells enriched from blood (not recorded which). Every receptor here comes from a man aged 40-55 years who had recovered from COVID-19.

The V gene is TRBV28, the J gene TRBJ1-3; no clear D. Germline CDR1 is MDHEN and CDR2 is SYDVKM. There are 14 residues in the CDR3. V was pared by 3 bases and J by 3 bases, with 9 bases between. CDR3 bases: TGTGCCAGCAGTTTGTCGGTCGGTGGAAACACCATATATTTT. This gives the protein CASSLSVGGNTIYF.

This clone was observed a handful of times. The chain links TRBV5-1 to TRBJ1-4, with 9 nucleotides matching TRBD1. Germline loops: CDR1 SGHRS, CDR2 YFSETQ. With V trimmed by 0 bases and J by 6 bases, 9 bases remained unmatched. The CDR3 is 17 residues long. This CDR3 is CASSLEGQGYLDEKLFF. As DNA, the CDR3 is TGCGCCAGCAGCTTGGAGGGACAGGGTTATCTCGATGAAAAACTGTTTTTT. The whole variable domain, filled in from reference TRBV5-1 and TRBJ1-4, reads KAGVTQTPRYLIKTRGQQVTLSCSPISGHRSVSWYQQTPGQGLQFLFEYFSETQRNKGNFPGRFSGRQFSNSRSEMNVSTLELGDSALYLCASSLEGQGYLDEKLFFGSGTQLSVL.

The chain combines TRBV7-9 with TRBJ1-1; D gene uncertain. Trimming cost V 7 bases and J 0 bases, with 9 bases left between them. In germline, CDR1 is SEHNR, CDR2 FQNEAQ (reference sequence). CDR3 length: 13 residues. The CDR3 coding sequence is TGTGCCAGCATCATCGGGGTGAACACTGAAGCTTTCTTT. Translating it yields CASIIGVNTEAFF.